The 14 T cell receptor beta chains below were found in one sample sequenced in a study of blood T cell repertoires in COVID-19. The method was immunoSEQ multiplex PCR; TCRdb's version includes in-frame clones alone and lacks a portion of them. Among approximately 250,000 clones listed, about 80% were seen once. The specimen sequenced was peripheral blood. The receptors stem from a woman aged 45-65 years with acute or convalescent COVID-19.

V and J are TRBV4-2 and TRBJ2-1; D uncertain. The V gene lost 4 bases and the J gene lost 9 bases, with 7 bases spanning the gap. Germline assignment: CDR1 LGHNA and CDR2 YNFKEQ. This CDR3 region has 11 residues. The DNA of the CDR3 is TGTGCCAGCAGCCCCGGCGGTGAGCAGTTCTTC. Translated: CASSPGGEQFF.

The chain recombines TRBV20-1 with TRBJ2-5; tentative D call: TRBD2 (6 bases). CDR3 length: 17 residues. Germline assignment: CDR1 DFQATT and CDR2 SNEGSKA (reference sequence). Trimming pared 3 bases from V and 5 bases from J, leaving 25 bases between. The CDR3 loop reads CSASIGTGVTEGETQYF. In nucleotides, the CDR3 is TGCAGTGCTAGTATCGGGACGGGGGTCACGGAAGGCGAGACCCAGTACTTC.

The chain uses TRBV6-5 and TRBJ1-1, with 11 bases lining up with TRBD1. The trim removed 6 bases at V and 10 bases at J, leaving 7 bases unmatched. Germline CDR1 and CDR2: MNHEY and SVGAGI. The CDR3 extends over 13 amino acids. The chain's CDR3 is CASRDRGPLPAFF. The CDR3 DNA follows: TGTGCCAGCAGGGACAGGGGGCCCCTCCCAGCTTTCTTT.

The chain is built from TRBV4-1 and TRBJ1-5, with a tentative D call TRBD1 (6 bases). The V end lost 1 base, the J end lost 3 bases, and 13 bases lay between the germline ends. CDR1 MGHRA and CDR2 YSYEKL come from the germline V gene. The CDR3 loop spans 16 amino acids. CDR3 region: CASSQAPGQLNQPQHF. Written as DNA, the CDR3 is TGCGCCAGCAGCCAAGCCCCGGGACAACTCAATCAGCCCCAGCATTTT.

As concerns this clone: This sample includes further DNA sequences coding for the same CDR3. The chain combines TRBV28 with TRBJ1-3; unclear D gene. The germline V gene encodes CDR1 MDHEN and CDR2 SYDVKM. There are 14 residues in the CDR3. The V and J ends lost 5 bases and 0 bases respectively, with 8 bases between them. CDR3 sequence: CASSPLNSGNTIYF. CDR3 sequence (DNA): TGTGCCAGCAGTCCCCTTAACTCTGGAAACACCATATATTTT.

This clone was counted once. The J gene is TRBJ2-3, the V gene TRBV5-1; D not certain. Germline lookup yields CDR1 SGHRS and CDR2 YFSETQ. V lost 0 bases and J 4 bases, leaving 6 bases between the germline ends. The CDR3 spans 13 residues. Written as DNA, the CDR3 is TGCGCCAGCAGCTTGGCCTCTGCAGATACGCAGTATTTT. Protein sequence: CASSLASADTQYF.

CDR3 DNA sequence: TGCGCCAGCAGCTTGGGAACGGCGGGAACTTACGAGCAGTACTTC. It is translated as CASSLGTAGTYEQYF. The chain links TRBV5-1 to TRBJ2-7, with D possibly being TRBD2 (6 bases). The germline V gene encodes CDR1 SGHRS and CDR2 YFSETQ. The CDR3 spans 15 residues. Trimming left V 0 bases short and J 4 bases short, with 14 bases between.

The chain uses TRBV28 and TRBJ1-6; 7 bases are a match to TRBD1. V dropped 6 bases and J dropped 7; count of bases not matched to a gene: 6. Germline V gene sequence: CDR1 MDHEN, CDR2 SYDVKM. The CDR3 is made up of 14 amino acids. CDR3 sequence: CASRHRTGNSPLHF. The CDR3 nucleotides read TGTGCCAGCAGACACCGGACAGGCAATTCACCCCTCCACTTT.

V gene TRBV27 combines with J gene TRBJ1-2, with 12 bases fitting TRBD1. V was clipped by 4 bases and J by 8 bases; unmatched bases: 11. The CDR3 runs 16 residues. The germline CDR1 and CDR2 sequences are MNHEY and SMNVEV (reference sequence). CDR3 residues: CASSSDRDRGRLGYTF. CDR3 nucleotide sequence: TGTGCCAGCAGTTCGGACCGGGACAGGGGGCGTTTAGGCTACACCTTC.

The chain couples TRBV27 to TRBJ2-5; TRBD2 agrees at 10 bases. CDR3 length: 19 residues. Germline CDR1 reads MNHEY; CDR2 reads SMNVEV (reference sequence). V lost 6 bases, J lost 5 bases, and 21 bases stayed unmatched. DNA of the CDR3: TGTGCCAGCAGCCGAGGGCTAGCGGGGGAAGGGGTTCTTAGGGAGACCCAGTACTTC. It encodes CASSRGLAGEGVLRETQYF.

The chain combines TRBV25-1 with TRBJ1-3, with D hard to call. From germline, CDR1 is MGHDK and CDR2 SYGVNS. The V and J ends lost 2 bases and 0 bases respectively, with 8 bases between them. The CDR3 has 15 amino acids. The CDR3 spells CASSEVRDSGNTIYF. In DNA form, the CDR3 reads TGTGCCAGCAGTGAAGTCCGGGACTCTGGAAACACCATATATTTT.

This chain uses TRBV11-2 with TRBJ2-2; D ambiguous. Trimming stripped 4 bases from V and 0 bases from J, with 3 bases between. The CDR3 runs 13 residues. Looked up from germline, CDR1 is SGHAT and CDR2 is FQNNGV. CDR3 sequence (DNA): TGTGCCAGCAGCTCCGCGAACACCGGGGAGCTGTTTTTT. Protein product: CASSSANTGELFF. Full variable domain (outside the CDR3, taken from reference TRBV11-2 and TRBJ2-2): EAGVAQSPRYKIIEKRQSVAFWCNPISGHATLYWYQQILGQGPKLLIQFQNNGVVDDSQLPKDRFSAERLKGVDSTLKIQPAKLEDSAVYLCASSSANTGELFFGEGSRLTVL.

The genes are TRBV19 and TRBJ1-1; D is uncertain. V was cut by 6 bases and J by 10 bases, with 6 bases left in between. The CDR3 runs to 9 residues. Per germline, CDR1 LNHDA and CDR2 SQIVND (reference sequence). Here the CDR3 reads CASSPGAFF. The CDR3 nucleotides read TGTGCCAGTAGCCCAGGAGCTTTCTTT.

This chain links TRBV3-1 (or the pseudogene TRBV3-2) with TRBJ2-5, with D perhaps TRBD2 (5 bases). The V end was cut by 1 base, the J end by 5 bases, with 11 bases between. The CDR3 sequence is 14 residues long. The V gene's germline CDR1 is LGHDT and CDR2 YNNKEL (reference sequence). Here the CDR3 DNA reads TGTGCCAGCAGCCAAGGACTACCTAGGGAGACCCAGTACTTC. It is translated as CASSQGLPRETQYF.